This T cell receptor (beta chain) was recorded in a study of cytomegalovirus exposure and HLA in healthy donors. CDR3 length: 13 residues. The germline V gene has CDR1 MGHDK and CDR2 SYGVNS. V was clipped by 3 bases and J by 6 bases, with 11 bases between them. Both 60 Vbeta primers and 13 Jbeta primers went into the PCR. Method: immunoSEQ multiplex PCR; TCRdb's copy keeps in-frame clones and lacks some. The sample shows under 200,000 clones, roughly 80% of them seen only once. The sequence was collected from a young man in good health and CMV-seronegative. V and J are TRBV25-1 and TRBJ1-2, with D perhaps TRBD1 (5 bases). Sequencing input: PBMCs. The CDR3 loop is CASSDRVTNGYTF. The CDR3 DNA sequence: TGTGCCAGCAGTGACAGGGTTACTAATGGCTACACCTTC.